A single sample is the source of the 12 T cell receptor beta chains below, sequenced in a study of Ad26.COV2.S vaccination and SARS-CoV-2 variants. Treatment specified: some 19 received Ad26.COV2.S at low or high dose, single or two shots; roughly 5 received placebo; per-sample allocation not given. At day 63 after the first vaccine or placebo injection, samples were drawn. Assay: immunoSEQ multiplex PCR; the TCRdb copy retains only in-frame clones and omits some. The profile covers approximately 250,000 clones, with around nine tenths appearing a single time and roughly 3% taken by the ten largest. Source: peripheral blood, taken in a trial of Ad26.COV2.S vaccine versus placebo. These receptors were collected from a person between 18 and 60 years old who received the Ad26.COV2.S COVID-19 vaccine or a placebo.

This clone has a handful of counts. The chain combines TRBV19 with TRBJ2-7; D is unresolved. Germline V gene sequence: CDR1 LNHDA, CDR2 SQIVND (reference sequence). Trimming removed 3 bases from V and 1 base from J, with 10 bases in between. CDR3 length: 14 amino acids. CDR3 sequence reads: CASSISTSSYEQYF. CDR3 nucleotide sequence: TGTGCCAGTAGTATCTCGACGTCATCCTACGAGCAGTACTTC.

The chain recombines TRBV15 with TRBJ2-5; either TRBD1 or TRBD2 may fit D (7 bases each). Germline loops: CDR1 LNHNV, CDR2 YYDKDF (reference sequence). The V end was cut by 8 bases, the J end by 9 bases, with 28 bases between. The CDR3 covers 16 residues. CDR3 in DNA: TGTGCCACCCGAGGCCACTCAAGCGGGCCAGGGGGGGCCCAGTACTTC. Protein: CATRGHSSGPGGAQYF.

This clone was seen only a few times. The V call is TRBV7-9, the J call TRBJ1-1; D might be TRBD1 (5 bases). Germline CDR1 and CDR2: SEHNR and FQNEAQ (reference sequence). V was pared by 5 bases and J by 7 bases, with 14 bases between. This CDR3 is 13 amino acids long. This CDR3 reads CASSPGPQGEAFF. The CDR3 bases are TGTGCCAGCAGCCCGGGCCCTCAGGGTGAAGCTTTCTTT. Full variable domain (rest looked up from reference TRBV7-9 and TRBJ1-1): DTGVSQNPRHKITKRGQNVTFRCDPISEHNRLYWYRQTLGQGPEFLTYFQNEAQLEKSRLLSDRFSAERPKGSFSTLEIQRTEQGDSAMYLCASSPGPQGEAFFGQGTRLTVV.

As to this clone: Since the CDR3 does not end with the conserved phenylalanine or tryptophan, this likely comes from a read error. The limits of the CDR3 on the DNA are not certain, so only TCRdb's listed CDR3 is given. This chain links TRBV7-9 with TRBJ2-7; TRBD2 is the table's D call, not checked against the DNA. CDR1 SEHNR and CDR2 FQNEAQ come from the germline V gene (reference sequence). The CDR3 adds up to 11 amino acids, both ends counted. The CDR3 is CASSSSRSASI.

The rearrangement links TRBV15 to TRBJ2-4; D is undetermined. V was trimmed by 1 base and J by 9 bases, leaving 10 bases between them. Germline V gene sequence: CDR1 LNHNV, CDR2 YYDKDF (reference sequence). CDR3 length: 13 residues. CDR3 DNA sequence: TGTGCCACCAGCAGAGTTGGGGTGGGCATTCAGTACTTC. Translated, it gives CATSRVGVGIQYF.

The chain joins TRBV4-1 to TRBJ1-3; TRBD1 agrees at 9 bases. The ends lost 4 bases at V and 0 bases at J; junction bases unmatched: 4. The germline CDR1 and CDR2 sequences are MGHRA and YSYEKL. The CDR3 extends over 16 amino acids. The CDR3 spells CASSPGQGISGNTIYF. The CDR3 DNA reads TGCGCCAGCAGCCCGGGACAGGGTATCTCTGGAAACACCATATATTTT.

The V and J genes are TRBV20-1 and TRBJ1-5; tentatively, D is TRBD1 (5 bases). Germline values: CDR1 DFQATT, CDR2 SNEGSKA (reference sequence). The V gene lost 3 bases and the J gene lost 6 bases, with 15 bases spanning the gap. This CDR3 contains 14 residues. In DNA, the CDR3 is TGCAGTGCTAGTAGGCAGGGTCGGGGTCAGCCCCAGCATTTT. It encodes CSASRQGRGQPQHF.

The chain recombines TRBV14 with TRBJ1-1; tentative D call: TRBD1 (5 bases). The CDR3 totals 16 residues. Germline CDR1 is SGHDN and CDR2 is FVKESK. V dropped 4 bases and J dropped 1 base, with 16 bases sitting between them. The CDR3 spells CASSPSNFRENTEAFF. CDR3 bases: TGTGCCAGCAGCCCATCCAATTTCAGGGAGAACACTGAAGCTTTCTTT.

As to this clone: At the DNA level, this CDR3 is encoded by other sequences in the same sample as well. For the CDR3, the DNA is TGCAGCGTTGAAGGCCTCTCTGAAGCTTTCTTT. This sequence encodes CSVEGLSEAFF. The rearrangement joins TRBV29-1 to TRBJ1-1; no firm D call. The germline V gene encodes CDR1 SQVTM and CDR2 ANQGSEA. CDR3 size: 11 residues. Trimming left V 1 base short and J 6 bases short, with 6 bases between.

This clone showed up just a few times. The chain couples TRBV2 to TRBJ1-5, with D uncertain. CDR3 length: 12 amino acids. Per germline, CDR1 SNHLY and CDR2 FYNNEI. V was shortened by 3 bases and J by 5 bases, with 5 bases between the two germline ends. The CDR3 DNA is TGTGCCAGCAGTGACCCGTATCAGCCCCAGCATTTT. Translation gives CASSDPYQPQHF.

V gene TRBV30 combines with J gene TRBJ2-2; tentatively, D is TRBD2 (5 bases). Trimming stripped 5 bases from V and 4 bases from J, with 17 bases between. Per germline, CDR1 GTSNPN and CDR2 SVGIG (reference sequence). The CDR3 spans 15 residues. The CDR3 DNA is TGTGCCTGGGGCCCCCCACTAGGACCCACCGGGGAGCTGTTTTTT. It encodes CAWGPPLGPTGELFF.

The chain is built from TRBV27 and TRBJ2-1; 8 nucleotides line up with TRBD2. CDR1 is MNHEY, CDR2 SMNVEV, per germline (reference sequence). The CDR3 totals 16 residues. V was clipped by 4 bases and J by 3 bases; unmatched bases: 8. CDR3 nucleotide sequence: TGTGCCAGCAGTTCCGGGACTAGGGGGTACTACAATGAGCAGTTCTTC. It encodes CASSSGTRGYYNEQFF.